Shown below are 7 T cell receptor beta chains from a single sample sequenced in a study of CD8+ T cells in alopecia areata. CD4, CD8alpha, NKG2D, NKG2ACE and other markers were used to sort pooled cutaneous lymph node cells. Extraction of RNA preceded its reverse transcription into cDNA, which served as the sequencing template. Sequenced by immunoSEQ multiplex PCR; TCRdb stores in-frame clones only, minus some. The sample lists about 270,000 clones, none appearing once, the ten largest making up about 1.1%. The sequencing input was CD4+ T cells sorted from a lymph node. The source of these receptors is a C3H/HeJ mouse with alopecia areata. This line is of MHC haplotype H2-k.

This clone was seen a few times. Mouse germline and gene names are used. The CDR3 end lies 4 residues beyond the end of the read and is filled in from the germline J gene. The rearrangement links TRBV13-2 to TRBJ2-5, with 8 bases matching TRBD2. Germline loops: CDR1 NNHNN, CDR2 SYGAGS (reference sequence). With V trimmed by 0 bases and J by 0 bases, 6 bases remained unmatched. The CDR3 totals 17 residues. The sequenced part of the CDR3 DNA is TGTGCCAGCGGTGATGCCACTGGGGGACTTAACCAAGAC. Its protein product is CASGDATGGLNQD. The CDR3 as a whole reads CASGDATGGLNQDTQYF.

This clone was observed a handful of times. This may be a read error, as it is one base from a much larger clone. Genes and germline are mouse. The observed sequence ends 4 residues before the CDR3 terminus, with the missing tail filled in from the germline J gene. Additional DNA sequences in this sample encode the identical CDR3. The chain combines TRBV29 with TRBJ2-2, with TRBD1 identical over 7 bases. The V gene's germline CDR1 is MSHET and CDR2 SYDVDS. The CDR3 has 13 amino acids. Losses at the gene ends were 5 bases for V and 4 bases for J; bases not matched to a gene: 1. The CDR3 here is CASSPGGTGQLYF. The DNA read from the CDR3 is TGTGCTAGCAGTCCAGGGGGCACCGGG. Full variable domain (rest looked up from reference TRBV29 and TRBJ2-2): DMKVTQMPRYLIKRMGENVLLECGQDMSHETMYWYRQDPGLGLQLIYISYDVDSNSEGDIPKGYRVSRKKREHFSLILDSAKTNQTSVYFCASSPGGTGQLYFGEGSKLTVL.

This clone occurred a few times. Any gene name here is a mouse gene name. Read data end 4 residues before the CDR3 end; the end is taken from the germline J gene. The chain has TRBV19 and TRBJ2-7; 10 bases align to TRBD2. V dropped 9 bases and J dropped 3; count of bases not matched to a gene: 3. Germline loops: CDR1 FNHDT, CDR2 SITEND (reference sequence). The CDR3 has 12 amino acids. This CDR3 is CATGTGDYEQYF. The sequenced part of the CDR3 DNA is TGTGCCACCGGGACTGGGGACTAT.

This clone was observed a few times. Any gene name here is a mouse gene name. The read comes to an end 4 residues before the CDR3 does, leaving the germline J gene to fill in the end. J is TRBJ2-7 and V is TRBV19, with TRBD2 matching 9 bases. V dropped 1 base and J dropped 3; count of bases not matched to a gene: 2. Germline CDR1 is FNHDT and CDR2 is SITEND (reference sequence). This CDR3 is 14 amino acids long. The DNA read from the CDR3 is TGTGCCAGCAGTATAACCTGGGGGGGCTAT. Translating gives CASSITWGGY. The full-length CDR3 reads as CASSITWGGYEQYF.

As to this clone: The gene names here belong to mouse. The CDR3 end falls 4 residues outside the read, so it is completed with the germline J gene. V and J are TRBV13-1 and TRBJ2-3, with TRBD1 matching over 8 bases. Losses at the gene ends were 4 bases for V and 3 bases for J; bases not matched to a gene: 7. CDR3 length: 15 residues. The V gene's germline CDR1 is NSHNY and CDR2 SYGAGN. This chain's CDR3 is CASSRWAGGAETLYF. The sequenced CDR3 bases are TGTGCCAGCAGTAGGTGGGCAGGGGGCGCAGAA.

This clone turned up a few times. Gene names denote mouse genes. The sequenced CDR3 bases are TGTGCCAGCAGTGACCAACTGGGGGGGCAAGAC. Translating gives CASSDQLGGQD. The whole CDR3 is CASSDQLGGQDTQYF. The chain joins TRBV13-1 to TRBJ2-5, with 10 bases fitting TRBD2. The read comes to an end 4 residues before the CDR3 does, leaving the germline J gene to fill in the end. Germline assignment: CDR1 NSHNY and CDR2 SYGAGN. V was clipped by 2 bases and J by 3 bases; unmatched bases: 3. The CDR3 totals 15 residues.

This clone was seen a few times. Gene labels here are mouse ones. The part of the CDR3 DNA that was read is TGTGCCAGCAGTATAATCGCCAGATCTAGTGCAGAA. The encoded protein is CASSIIARSSAE. The full CDR3 protein reads CASSIIARSSAETLYF. This chain uses TRBV19 with TRBJ2-3; D gene unclear. Read coverage stops 4 residues before the CDR3 terminus; the germline J gene supplies the remainder. V lost 1 base, J lost 0 bases, and 12 bases lay in between. Germline values: CDR1 FNHDT, CDR2 SITEND (reference sequence). The CDR3 is 16 amino acids. The whole variable domain, remainder taken from reference TRBV19 and TRBJ2-3, is GGIITQTPKFLIGQEGQKLTLKCQQNFNHDTMYWYRQDSGKGLRLIYYSITENDLQKGDLSEGYDASREKKSSFSLTVTSAQKNEMAVFLCASSIIARSSAETLYFGSGTRLTVL.